A selection of T cell receptor beta chains follows, all from one sample in a study of cytomegalovirus exposure and HLA in healthy donors. Here immunoSEQ multiplex PCR was the method, and the copy in TCRdb shows in-frame clones only, minus some. The table records about 78,000 clones, about four fifths of them present only once. Sequencing used PBMCs. The receptors stem from a man aged 50 to 60 in good health and CMV-seropositive. The CDR3 runs from the conserved cysteine through the conserved F or W. The D gene is left open where the match is weak. Size is stated for part of the rows, as once, few or many counts, or as a class when the clone is expanded.

v_call	clone_size	j_call	d_call	cdr3_length	cdr3_nt	cdr3_aa
TRBV5-1	-	TRBJ2-7	-	13	TGCGCCAGCAGCCCGGAGGGTCTTGGAGAGCAGTACTTC	CASSPEGLGEQYF
TRBV2	few	TRBJ2-3	TRBD2	15	TGTGCCACGGGACTAGCGGGAGCCCGCCCAGATACGCAGTATTTT	CATGLAGARPDTQYF
TRBV6-6	-	TRBJ1-4	-	14	TGTGCCAGCAGGGACAACCACCCTAATGAAAAACTGTTTTTT	CASRDNHPNEKLFF
TRBV7-2	-	TRBJ2-5	-	14	TGTGCCAGCAGCTACAGGGGAGGCCAAGAGACCCAGTACTTC	CASSYRGGQETQYF
TRBV2	once	TRBJ2-7	-	14	TGTGCCAGCAGTGAAGCTTTCCGGGGTTACGAGCAGTACTTC	CASSEAFRGYEQYF
TRBV10-2	-	TRBJ2-7	TRBD2	14	TGCGCCAGCGCACCCGGGACTAGCGGGAATGAGCAGTACTTC	CASAPGTSGNEQYF
TRBV4-2	-	TRBJ2-1	-	17	TGTGCCAGCAGCCAAGGGGTAGGGAGCGAAACCTACAATGAGCAGTTCTTC	CASSQGVGSETYNEQFF
TRBV6-6	-	TRBJ2-5	TRBD1	15	TGTGCCAGCACCCGACCCGGGACAGGGAAAGAGACCCAGTACTTC	CASTRPGTGKETQYF
TRBV5-4	-	TRBJ2-7	TRBD2	15	TGTGCCAGCAGTCCAGCGGGAGGCGCCCCCTACGAGCAGTACTTC	CASSPAGGAPYEQYF
TRBV5-4	-	TRBJ1-1	TRBD1	14	TGTGCCAGCAGCTTATTAGACGGGACAGATGAAGCTTTCTTT	CASSLLDGTDEAFF
TRBV19	-	TRBJ2-1	TRBD1	13	TGTGCCACCTCGACAGGGTTCTACAATGAGCAGTTCTTC	CATSTGFYNEQFF
TRBV4-2	-	TRBJ1-1	TRBD1	17	TGTGCCAGCAGCCAGGCTGACAGGGGCTGGTTCGACACTGAAGCTTTCTTT	CASSQADRGWFDTEAFF
TRBV7-3	-	TRBJ1-5	-	17	TGTGCCAGCAGCTTATACTTCAGGGTAAGGGCCAATCAGCCCCAGCATTTT	CASSLYFRVRANQPQHF
TRBV19	-	TRBJ1-1	TRBD1	13	TGTGCCAGTAGTGTGGGACAGTTGGGTGAAGCTTTCTTT	CASSVGQLGEAFF
TRBV7-9	-	TRBJ2-1	TRBD2	18	TGTTCCAGCAGCTTAGCGGGGGCTAGTCGGGCCTTACGAAATGAGCAGTTCTTC	CSSSLAGASRALRNEQFF
TRBV6-5	-	TRBJ2-1	-	14	TGTGCCAGCAGTTCGGGAGACTCCTACAATGAGCAGTTCTTC	CASSSGDSYNEQFF
TRBV14	-	TRBJ2-5	-	14	TGTGCCAGCAGCCCCTTAGGGGGACAAGAGACCCAGTACTTC	CASSPLGGQETQYF
TRBV30	-	TRBJ2-3	-	12	TGTGCCTGGAGCCCCCCTTCAGATACGCAGTATTTT	CAWSPPSDTQYF
TRBV6-4	-	TRBJ2-3	TRBD1	16	TGTGCCAGCAGTGACTCGTTTAGGACAGGGACAGATACGCAGTATTTT	CASSDSFRTGTDTQYF
TRBV19	once	TRBJ2-1	-	12	TGTGCCAGTAGTATACCCTTGCGTGAGCAGTTCTTC	CASSIPLREQFF
TRBV2	-	TRBJ1-1	-	13	TGTGCCAGCACCGCAGGGTATACCACTGAAGCTTTCTTT	CASTAGYTTEAFF
TRBV29-1	-	TRBJ1-2	TRBD1	15	TGCAGCGTTGAAGAGGACAGGGCTGGAAGTTATGGCTACACCTTC	CSVEEDRAGSYGYTF
TRBV30	few	TRBJ2-1	-	15	TGTGCCTGGAGTGTCTACTCACTAAGCCGGAATGAGCAGTTCTTC	CAWSVYSLSRNEQFF
TRBV10-2	-	TRBJ2-2	TRBD1	15	TGCGCCACCAGTCGGACAGGGGGGGACACCGGGGAGCTGTTTTTT	CATSRTGGDTGELFF
TRBV30	-	TRBJ2-7	TRBD2	15	TGTGCCTGGAGTCCGGGACTAGCGGGGCCATACGAGCAGTACTTC	CAWSPGLAGPYEQYF
TRBV30	few	TRBJ1-2	TRBD1	13	TGTGCCTGGACAAGCAACAGGGGGGGAGGTTTAACCTTC	CAWTSNRGGGLTF
TRBV5-1	-	TRBJ1-2	-	12	TGCGCCAGCAGCCCCGACGACAGTGGCTACACCTTC	CASSPDDSGYTF
TRBV30	-	TRBJ1-4	-	13	TGTGCCTGGAGTGTATCGGTTAATGAAAAACTGTTTTTT	CAWSVSVNEKLFF
TRBV30	-	TRBJ1-1	-	14	TGTGCCTGGAGTGCCGGTAGCCCCAACACTGAAGCTTTCTTT	CAWSAGSPNTEAFF
TRBV7-9	few	TRBJ2-7	TRBD1	15	TGTGCCAGCAGTCTAGGGACAGGGGGCTATAACGAGCAGTACTTC	CASSLGTGGYNEQYF
TRBV5-1	-	TRBJ1-4	TRBD1	14	TGCGCCAGCAGCTCCAGGGGGGAAGGAGAAAAACTGTTTTTT	CASSSRGEGEKLFF
TRBV6-1	-	TRBJ1-2	TRBD1	14	TGTGCCAGCAGGACAGGGTACTCTCTGGGCTTCTACACCTTC	CASRTGYSLGFYTF
TRBV4-1	-	TRBJ2-7	-	15	TGCGCCAGCAGCCAAGATTTTGGGGGGTATTACGAGCAGTACTTC	CASSQDFGGYYEQYF
TRBV21-1	-	TRBJ2-2	-	16	TGTGCCAGCAGCAAAGCGGACAGGGTAGACACCGGGGAGCTGTTTTTT	CASSKADRVDTGELFF
TRBV9	once	TRBJ2-1	TRBD2	15	TGTGCCAGCAGCGTAGGAGCGGGAGTTCAGGGTGAGCAGTTCTTC	CASSVGAGVQGEQFF
TRBV23-1	-	TRBJ2-2	TRBD1	16	TGCGCCAGCAGTCACCAGACAGGGCGATTAGGCGGGGAGCTGTTTTTT	CASSHQTGRLGGELFF
TRBV15	-	TRBJ2-7	-	14	TGTGCCACCAGCGACAGGTCCAGCTCCTACGAGCAGTACTTC	CATSDRSSSYEQYF
TRBV6-1	-	TRBJ2-5	TRBD2	16	TGTGCCAGCAGTGTGGGAATGGAAGCGGGGGGTGAGACCCAGTACTTC	CASSVGMEAGGETQYF
TRBV18	-	TRBJ1-2	-	18	TGTGCCAGCTCACCACTCCAGGGAGCAGGGGAATTGAACTATGGCTACACCTTC	CASSPLQGAGELNYGYTF
TRBV9	-	TRBJ1-2	-	13	TGTGCCAGCAGCCAGATAGGGGCCGGGGGCTACACCTTC	CASSQIGAGGYTF
TRBV7-9	once	TRBJ2-2	TRBD2	17	TGTGCCAGCAGCTTGCGATCATATGGACTAGCGGGAGGGGAGCTGTTTTTT	CASSLRSYGLAGGELFF
TRBV2	-	TRBJ1-1	-	15	TGTGCCAGGGGCGTGGGGGGGAGAAGGTCGTCAGAAGCTTTCTTT	CARGVGGRRSSEAFF
TRBV6-1	-	TRBJ2-7	-	13	TGTGCCAGCAGTTTCTCAGGGGGGTATGAGCAGTACTTC	CASSFSGGYEQYF
TRBV5-1	once	TRBJ2-6	-	17	TGCGCCAGCAGCTTGGCAGCAGGCTTCTCTGGGGCCAACGTCCTGACTTTC	CASSLAAGFSGANVLTF
TRBV19	-	TRBJ1-2	TRBD1	14	TGTGCCAGTAGTACCGGACAGGGATCCTATGGCTACACCTTC	CASSTGQGSYGYTF
TRBV15	-	TRBJ2-5	TRBD2	15	TGTGCCACCAGCACCCGGACTAGCGGGGAAGAGACCCAGTACTTC	CATSTRTSGEETQYF